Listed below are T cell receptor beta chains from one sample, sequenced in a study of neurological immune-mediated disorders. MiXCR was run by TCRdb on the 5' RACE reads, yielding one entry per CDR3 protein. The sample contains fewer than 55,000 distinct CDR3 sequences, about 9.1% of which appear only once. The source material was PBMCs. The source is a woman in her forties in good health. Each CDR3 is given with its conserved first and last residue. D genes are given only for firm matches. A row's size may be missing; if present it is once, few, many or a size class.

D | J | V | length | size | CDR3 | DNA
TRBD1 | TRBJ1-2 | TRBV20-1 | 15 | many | CSAGTRDRGVRGYTF | TGCAGTGCTGGCACCCGGGACAGGGGCGTTCGTGGCTACACCTTC
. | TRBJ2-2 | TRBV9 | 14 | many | CASSLRTQVGELFF | TGTGCCAGCAGCCTACGGACTCAGGTCGGGGAGCTGTTTTTT
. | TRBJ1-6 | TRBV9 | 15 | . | CACSVEGTVDSPLHF | TGTGCCTGCAGCGTAGAAGGGACGGTCGATTCACCCCTCCACTTT
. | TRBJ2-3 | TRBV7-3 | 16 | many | CASSPNARGLTDTQYF | TGTGCCAGCAGCCCCAACGCCCGGGGCCTCACAGATACGCAGTATTTT
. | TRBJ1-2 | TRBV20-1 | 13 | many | CSARAGNSYGYTF | TGCAGTGCTAGAGCCGGTAATAGCTATGGCTACACCTTC
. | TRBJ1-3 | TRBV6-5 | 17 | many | CASSYSYRPSSGNTIYF | TGTGCCAGCAGTTACTCCTACAGGCCAAGCTCTGGAAACACCATATATTTT
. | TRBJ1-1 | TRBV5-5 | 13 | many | CASGGTNHLEAFF | TGTGCCAGCGGGGGCACCAACCACTTAGAAGCTTTCTTT
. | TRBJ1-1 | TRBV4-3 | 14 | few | CASSQDANNGRAFF | TGCGCCAGCAGCCAAGATGCAAACAACGGGAGAGCTTTCTTT
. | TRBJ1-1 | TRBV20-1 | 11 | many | CSARDETEAFF | TGCAGTGCTAGAGATGAGACTGAAGCTTTCTTT
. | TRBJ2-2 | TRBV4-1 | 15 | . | CTSSQGPQASGELFF | TGCACCAGCAGCCAAGGTCCACAGGCCTCCGGGGAGCTGTTTTTT
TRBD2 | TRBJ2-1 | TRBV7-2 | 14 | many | CASRPGHTSGEQFF | TGTGCCAGCAGACCCGGACATACTAGCGGTGAGCAGTTCTTC
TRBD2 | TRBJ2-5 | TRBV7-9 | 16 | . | CASSLPLAGAQVTQYF | TGTGCCAGCAGCTTACCACTAGCGGGGGCCCAAGTGACCCAGTACTTC
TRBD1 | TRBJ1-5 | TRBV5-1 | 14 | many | CASRQGLGNQPQHF | TGCGCCAGTCGACAGGGATTAGGCAATCAGCCCCAGCATTTT